Shown below are 5 T cell receptor beta chains from a single sample sequenced in a study of OX40 agonist ivuxolimab in advanced cancers. This table comes from immunoSEQ multiplex PCR, and its TCRdb copy is limited to in-frame clones, with some not included. The data show more than 80,000 clones, 91% seen once. The sample was CD4+ or CD8+ T cells sorted from blood, taken in a trial of the OX40 agonist ivuxolimab. The origin of the receptors is an adult with an advanced solid tumor such as melanoma, head and neck, liver or kidney cancer.

Details on this clone: Other DNA sequences in the same sample also yield this CDR3. V gene TRBV30 combines with J gene TRBJ1-1; no clear D gene. Germline V gene data show CDR1 as GTSNPN and CDR2 as SVGIG (reference sequence). The V end lost 4 bases, the J end lost 0 bases, and 3 bases lay between the germline ends. This CDR3 is built from 11 residues. The CDR3 loop reads CAWTLNTEAFF. The CDR3 DNA is TGTGCCTGGACTCTGAACACTGAAGCTTTCTTT.

The chain couples TRBV7-9 to TRBJ2-2; maybe TRBD1 (6 bases). The CDR3 sequence is 18 residues long. Trimming took 5 bases from V and 2 from J, leaving 21 bases between them. Germline loops: CDR1 SEHNR, CDR2 FQNEAQ (reference sequence). The CDR3 sequence: CASSPGDIREGNTGELFF. DNA of the CDR3: TGTGCCAGCAGCCCTGGGGACATCCGGGAAGGCAACACCGGGGAGCTGTTTTTT.

Only one count was recorded for this clone. This chain connects TRBV27 to TRBJ2-5; TRBD1 matches at 7 bases. Germline-derived CDR1 and CDR2 are MNHEY and SMNVEV (reference sequence). The CDR3 covers 16 residues. The V segment lost 7 bases and the J segment 1 base; nucleotides outside the gene matches: 12. The CDR3 sequence is CASTTGVGESQETQYF. The CDR3 DNA follows: TGTGCCAGCACAACAGGGGTGGGGGAGAGCCAAGAGACCCAGTACTTC.

The rearrangement uses TRBV19 and TRBJ1-2; D is undetermined. With 3 bases removed from V and 4 bases from J, the gap between germline ends came to 21 bases. The germline gives CDR1 LNHDA, CDR2 SQIVND (reference sequence). This CDR3 spans 17 amino acids. The CDR3, as DNA: TGTGCCAGTAGTATTTGGAAGTCTCTCACCTCCCGCTATGGCTACACCTTC. Amino acid sequence: CASSIWKSLTSRYGYTF. Together with reference TRBV19 and TRBJ1-2, the CDR3 gives the full variable domain: DGGITQSPKYLFRKEGQNVTLSCEQNLNHDAMYWYRQDPGQGLRLIYYSQIVNDFQKGDIAEGYSVSREKKESFPLTVTSAQKNPTAFYLCASSIWKSLTSRYGYTFGSGTRLTVV.

The chain couples TRBV29-1 to TRBJ2-3; 12 bases align to TRBD2. V was pared by 7 bases and J by 3 bases, with 8 bases of the junction left unmatched. The CDR3 covers 15 residues. Germline V gene sequence: CDR1 SQVTM, CDR2 ANQGSEA. CDR3 sequence: CSGCPLAGGTDTQYF. CDR3 nucleotides: TGCAGCGGATGCCCTCTAGCGGGAGGGACAGATACGCAGTATTTT.